The clone carrying this T cell receptor beta chain was counted a few times. Its antigen is still unknown. With a J-beta primer mix and a sample-barcoded 5' primer, a second PCR ran 7 to 11 cycles. Researchers report that a template-switch adaptor with 12 random nucleotides tagged each cDNA molecule. One entry per CDR3 protein, called by TCRdb with MiXCR from the 5' RACE reads. The repertoire includes 550,000 to 600,000 distinct CDR3 sequences, around half of them detected once, and just under 25% sits in the top ten. Extraction yielded at least 5 micrograms of total RNA per sample. The data originate from a study of blood T cells in healthy people across ages. Overall study findings and caveats: There were more naive CD4+ cells and higher diversity in long-lived donors than in aged donors. Changes seen in expanded clonotypes were possibly confounded by donor CMV status left unknown.

Germline CDR1 reads MNHEY; CDR2 reads SMNVEV (reference sequence). V lost 7 bases and J 3 bases, leaving 19 bases between the germline ends. The CDR3 consists of 15 residues. Specimen: blood. The sequence was collected from a man older than 75 in good health. V gene TRBV27 combines with J gene TRBJ2-7; maybe TRBD1 (6 bases). This CDR3 is CASTPGTQRGYEQYF. CDR3 bases: TGTGCCAGCACTCCCGGGACACAAAGAGGCTACGAGCAGTACTTC.